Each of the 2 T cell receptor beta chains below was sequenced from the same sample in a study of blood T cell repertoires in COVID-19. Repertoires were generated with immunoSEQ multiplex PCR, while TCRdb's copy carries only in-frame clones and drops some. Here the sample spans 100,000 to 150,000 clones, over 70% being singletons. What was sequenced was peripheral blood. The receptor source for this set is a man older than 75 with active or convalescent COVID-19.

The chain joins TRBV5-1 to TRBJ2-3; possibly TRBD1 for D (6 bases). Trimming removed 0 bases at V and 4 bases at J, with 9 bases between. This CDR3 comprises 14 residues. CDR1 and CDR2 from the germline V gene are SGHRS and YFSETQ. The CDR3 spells CASSLGAGADTQYF. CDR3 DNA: TGCGCCAGCAGCTTGGGGGCAGGGGCAGATACGCAGTATTTT.

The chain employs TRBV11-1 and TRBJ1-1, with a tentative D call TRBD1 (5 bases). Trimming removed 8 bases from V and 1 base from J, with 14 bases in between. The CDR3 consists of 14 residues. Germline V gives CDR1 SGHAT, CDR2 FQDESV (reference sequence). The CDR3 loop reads CASVLTGSNTEAFF. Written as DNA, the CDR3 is TGTGCCAGCGTTCTTACAGGATCGAACACTGAAGCTTTCTTT.